Listed below are T cell receptor beta chains from one sample, sequenced in a study of technical replicates of blood from a few donors. Assay used: immunoSEQ multiplex PCR; TCRdb lists only in-frame clones, some missing. The repertoire holds approximately 77,000 clones, with roughly 94% as singletons. Material for sequencing was T cells isolated from PBMCs. The origin of the receptors is a human donor in good health. The CDR3 runs from the conserved cysteine through the conserved F or W. Fields, in order: clone size, J gene, D gene, V gene, CDR3 DNA, CDR3 protein. The D gene is left open where the match is weak. The size field is filled for only some rows; it gives once, few, many or a size class.

clone size: -
J gene: TRBJ1-3
D gene: -
V gene: TRBV18
CDR3 DNA: TGTGCCAGCTCACCACTGACAGCAAGCTCTGGAAACACCATATATTTT
CDR3 protein: CASSPLTASSGNTIYF

clone size: once
J gene: TRBJ2-7
D gene: TRBD1
V gene: TRBV14
CDR3 DNA: TGTGCCAGCAGCCAACTAGGACAGGGGACCTACGAGCAGTACTTC
CDR3 protein: CASSQLGQGTYEQYF

clone size: -
J gene: TRBJ1-2
D gene: TRBD1
V gene: TRBV4-3
CDR3 DNA: TGCGCCAGCAGCCGGACAGGAGATGGCTACACCTTC
CDR3 protein: CASSRTGDGYTF

clone size: -
J gene: TRBJ2-1
D gene: TRBD2
V gene: TRBV30
CDR3 DNA: TGTGCCTGGAGTGTAGTTCCGTTGGAGTTACTAGCGGGAGTCAATGAGCAGTTCTTC
CDR3 protein: CAWSVVPLELLAGVNEQFF

clone size: few
J gene: TRBJ2-7
D gene: TRBD1
V gene: TRBV5-1
CDR3 DNA: TGCGCCAGCAGCTTTTTACAGGGGGCCTACGAGCAGTACTTC
CDR3 protein: CASSFLQGAYEQYF

clone size: once
J gene: TRBJ1-5
D gene: -
V gene: TRBV5-5
CDR3 DNA: TGTGCCAGCAGCTTGGTAGCTACCGGCGGCCAGCCCCAGCATTTT
CDR3 protein: CASSLVATGGQPQHF

clone size: -
J gene: TRBJ1-4
D gene: -
V gene: TRBV5-1
CDR3 DNA: TGCGCCAGCCGCGAAGTTGGGGTGCAGGGGAAACTGTTTTTT
CDR3 protein: CASREVGVQGKLFF

clone size: few
J gene: TRBJ1-1
D gene: -
V gene: TRBV14
CDR3 DNA: TGTGCCAGCAGCCAATTAGGGGGATCTGAAGCTTTCTTT
CDR3 protein: CASSQLGGSEAFF

clone size: -
J gene: TRBJ1-1
D gene: TRBD1
V gene: TRBV28
CDR3 DNA: TGTGCCACAAAAGGACAGGTGAACACTGAAGCTTTCTTT
CDR3 protein: CATKGQVNTEAFF

clone size: -
J gene: TRBJ2-1
D gene: TRBD2
V gene: TRBV7-3
CDR3 DNA: TGTGCCAGCAGCTTTGGGAGGGATGAGCAGTTCTTC
CDR3 protein: CASSFGRDEQFF

clone size: -
J gene: TRBJ2-5
D gene: TRBD2
V gene: TRBV27
CDR3 DNA: TGTGCCAGCACCTCCCAGCTAGCGGGAAAGAAAGAGACCCAGTACTTC
CDR3 protein: CASTSQLAGKKETQYF

clone size: -
J gene: TRBJ1-3
D gene: -
V gene: TRBV19
CDR3 DNA: TGTGCCAGCACCCATCGGGGGGGCCGACCCATTAGCTCTGGAAACACCATATATTTT
CDR3 protein: CASTHRGGRPISSGNTIYF

clone size: once
J gene: TRBJ2-1
D gene: -
V gene: TRBV4-1
CDR3 DNA: TGCGCCAGCAGCCAAGAGGGCGCGGGAAATGAGCAGTTCTTC
CDR3 protein: CASSQEGAGNEQFF

clone size: -
J gene: TRBJ1-3
D gene: TRBD1
V gene: TRBV5-1
CDR3 DNA: TGCGCCAGCAGAACCGGGACAGGGGGAAACACCATATATTTT
CDR3 protein: CASRTGTGGNTIYF

clone size: -
J gene: TRBJ2-3
D gene: -
V gene: TRBV29-1
CDR3 DNA: TGCAGCGTTGTGGGCGACATTGAGTATTTT
CDR3 protein: CSVVGDIEYF

clone size: -
J gene: TRBJ1-2
D gene: -
V gene: TRBV30
CDR3 DNA: TGTGCCTGGAGGGGGCCACGAAAGGGCGGCTACACCTTC
CDR3 protein: CAWRGPRKGGYTF

clone size: -
J gene: TRBJ2-5
D gene: -
V gene: TRBV15
CDR3 DNA: TGTGCCACCAGCAGCAACAGGGCTCCCGAGACCCAGTACTTC
CDR3 protein: CATSSNRAPETQYF

clone size: -
J gene: TRBJ2-5
D gene: TRBD2
V gene: TRBV4-2
CDR3 DNA: TGTGCCAGCAGCCAGGGAACTAGCGGGATGAAAGAGACCCAGTACTTC
CDR3 protein: CASSQGTSGMKETQYF

clone size: -
J gene: TRBJ2-3
D gene: -
V gene: TRBV28
CDR3 DNA: TGTGCCAGCAGCCTACAGGGAACTAGCACAGATACGCAGTATTTT
CDR3 protein: CASSLQGTSTDTQYF

clone size: -
J gene: TRBJ2-1
D gene: TRBD2
V gene: TRBV18
CDR3 DNA: TGTGCCAGCTCACGGGAGGGCGAGAGTGAGCAGTTCTTC
CDR3 protein: CASSREGESEQFF

clone size: -
J gene: TRBJ2-1
D gene: -
V gene: TRBV7-2
CDR3 DNA: TGTGCCAGCAGCAAGGGGTTTGTGGATGAGCAGTTCTTC
CDR3 protein: CASSKGFVDEQFF

clone size: -
J gene: TRBJ1-4
D gene: -
V gene: TRBV7-8
CDR3 DNA: TGTGCCAGCAGCTTAGTAGGACTGAATGAAAAACTGTTTTTT
CDR3 protein: CASSLVGLNEKLFF